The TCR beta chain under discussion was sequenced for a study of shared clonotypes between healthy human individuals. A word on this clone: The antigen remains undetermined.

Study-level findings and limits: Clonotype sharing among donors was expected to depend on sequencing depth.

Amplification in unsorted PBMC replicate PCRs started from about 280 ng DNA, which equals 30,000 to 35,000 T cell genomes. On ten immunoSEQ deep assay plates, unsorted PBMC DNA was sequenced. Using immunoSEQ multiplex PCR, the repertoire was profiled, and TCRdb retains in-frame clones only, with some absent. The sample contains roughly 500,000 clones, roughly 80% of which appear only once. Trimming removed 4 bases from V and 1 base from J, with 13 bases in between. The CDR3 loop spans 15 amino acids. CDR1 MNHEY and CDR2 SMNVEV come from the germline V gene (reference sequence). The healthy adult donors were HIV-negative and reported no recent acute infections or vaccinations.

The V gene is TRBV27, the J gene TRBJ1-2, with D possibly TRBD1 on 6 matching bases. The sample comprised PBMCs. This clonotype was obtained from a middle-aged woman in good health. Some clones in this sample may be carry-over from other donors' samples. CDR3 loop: CASSYQGKGNYGYTF. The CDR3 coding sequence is TGTGCCAGCAGTTACCAGGGGAAGGGTAACTATGGCTACACCTTC.